Only one count was recorded for the clone carrying this TCR beta chain. Its cognate antigen is unknown. Germline V gene data show CDR1 as LGHNA and CDR2 as YSLEER. Trimming stripped 0 bases from V and 5 bases from J, with 20 bases between. CDR3 length: 18 residues. The data were taken from a study of OX40 agonist ivuxolimab in advanced cancers. On the study more broadly: Recorded diagnoses for dose-escalation patients were hepatocellular carcinoma, melanoma, renal cell or head and neck cancer. Partial response was recorded in three patients: one hepatocellular carcinoma and two cutaneous melanoma cases. Overall study results and limits: Dosing at 0.1 to 3.0 mg/kg was accompanied by clonal expansion of CD4+ and CD8+ blood T cells by week 6.

The method was immunoSEQ multiplex PCR; TCRdb's version includes in-frame clones alone and lacks a portion of them. The sample has tens of thousands of clones; 70% to 90% are singletons. The sample here was CD4+ or CD8+ T cells sorted from blood, taken in a trial of the OX40 agonist ivuxolimab. The genes are TRBV4-3 and TRBJ2-1, with D possibly TRBD2 on 5 matching bases. This clonotype was sampled from an adult with an advanced solid tumor such as melanoma, head and neck, liver or kidney cancer. CDR3 residues: CASSQDRWGSDVHNEQFF. As DNA, the CDR3 is TGCGCCAGCAGCCAAGATCGGTGGGGTAGCGACGTCCACAATGAGCAGTTCTTC.